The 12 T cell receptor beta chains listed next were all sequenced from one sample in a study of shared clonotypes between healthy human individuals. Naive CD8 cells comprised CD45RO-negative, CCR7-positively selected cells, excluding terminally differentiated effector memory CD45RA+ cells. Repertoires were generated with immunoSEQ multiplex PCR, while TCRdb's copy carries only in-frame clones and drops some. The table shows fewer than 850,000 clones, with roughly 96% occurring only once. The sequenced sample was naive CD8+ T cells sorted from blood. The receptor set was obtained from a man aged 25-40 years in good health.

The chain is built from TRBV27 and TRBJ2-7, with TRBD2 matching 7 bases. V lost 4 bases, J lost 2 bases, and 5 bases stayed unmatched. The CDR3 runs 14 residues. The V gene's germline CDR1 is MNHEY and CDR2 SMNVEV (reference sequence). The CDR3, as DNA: TGTGCCAGCAGTTCCACTAGCGACACCTACGAGCAGTACTTC. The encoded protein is CASSSTSDTYEQYF.

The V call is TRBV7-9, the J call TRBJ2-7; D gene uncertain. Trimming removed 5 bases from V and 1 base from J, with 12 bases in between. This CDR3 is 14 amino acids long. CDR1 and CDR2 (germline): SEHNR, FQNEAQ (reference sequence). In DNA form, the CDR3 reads TGTGCCAGCAGCCCCGGGTCTCTTTCCTACGAGCAGTACTTC. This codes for CASSPGSLSYEQYF.

CDR3 in amino acids: CASSLAGVDEQFF. The CDR3, as DNA: TGTGCCAGCAGCTTAGCGGGAGTAGATGAGCAGTTCTTC. The J gene is TRBJ2-1, the V gene TRBV7-6; possibly TRBD2 for D (5 bases). The germline V and J ends were trimmed by 0 bases and 8 bases, with 8 bases remaining between them. The CDR3 has 13 residues. Looked up from germline, CDR1 is SGHVS and CDR2 is FNYEAQ.

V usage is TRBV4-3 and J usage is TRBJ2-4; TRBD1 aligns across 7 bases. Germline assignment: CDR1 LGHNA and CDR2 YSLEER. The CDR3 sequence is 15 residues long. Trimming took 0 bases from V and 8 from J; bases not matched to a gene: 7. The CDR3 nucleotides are TGCGCCAGCAGCCAAGATCGACAGGGCCTAGACATTCAGTACTTC. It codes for CASSQDRQGLDIQYF.

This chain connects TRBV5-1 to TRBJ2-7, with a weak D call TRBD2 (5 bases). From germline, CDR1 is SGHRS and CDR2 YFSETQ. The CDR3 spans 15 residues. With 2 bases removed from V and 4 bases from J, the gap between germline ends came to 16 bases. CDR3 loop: CASSFGYNGGYEQYF. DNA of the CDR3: TGCGCCAGCAGCTTCGGCTACAACGGCGGGTACGAGCAGTACTTC. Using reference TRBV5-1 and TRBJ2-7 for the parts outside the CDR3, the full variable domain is KAGVTQTPRYLIKTRGQQVTLSCSPISGHRSVSWYQQTPGQGLQFLFEYFSETQRNKGNFPGRFSGRQFSNSRSEMNVSTLELGDSALYLCASSFGYNGGYEQYFGPGTRLTVT.

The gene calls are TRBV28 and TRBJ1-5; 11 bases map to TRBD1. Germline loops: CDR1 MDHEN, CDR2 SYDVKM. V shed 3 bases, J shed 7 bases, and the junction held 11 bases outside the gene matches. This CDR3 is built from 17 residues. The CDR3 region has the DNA TGTGCCAGCAGTTTGTCGAAAGGACAGGGGGCACGGCAGCCCCAGCATTTT. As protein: CASSLSKGQGARQPQHF.

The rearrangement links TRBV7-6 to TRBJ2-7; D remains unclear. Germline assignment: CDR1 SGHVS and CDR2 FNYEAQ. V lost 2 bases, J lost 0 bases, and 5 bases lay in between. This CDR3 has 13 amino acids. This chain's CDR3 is CASSLPDSYEQYF. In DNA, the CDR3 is TGTGCCAGCAGCTTACCCGACTCCTACGAGCAGTACTTC.

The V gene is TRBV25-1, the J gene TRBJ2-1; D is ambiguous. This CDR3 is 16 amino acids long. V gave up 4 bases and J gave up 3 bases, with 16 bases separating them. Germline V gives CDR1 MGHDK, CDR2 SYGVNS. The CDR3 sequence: CASSGVFGTGYNEQFF. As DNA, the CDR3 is TGTGCCAGCAGTGGGGTTTTTGGCACGGGCTACAATGAGCAGTTCTTC.

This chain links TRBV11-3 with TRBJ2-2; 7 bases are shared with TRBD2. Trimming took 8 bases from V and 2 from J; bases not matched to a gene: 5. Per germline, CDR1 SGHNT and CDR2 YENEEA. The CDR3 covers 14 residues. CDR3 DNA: TGTGCCAGCGCCCGACTAGCAAACACCGGGGAGCTGTTTTTT. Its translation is CASARLANTGELFF.

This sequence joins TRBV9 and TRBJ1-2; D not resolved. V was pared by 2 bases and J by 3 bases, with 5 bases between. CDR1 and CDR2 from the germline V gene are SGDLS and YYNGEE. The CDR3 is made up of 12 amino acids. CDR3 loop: CASSVGDYGYTF. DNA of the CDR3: TGTGCCAGCAGCGTTGGGGACTATGGCTACACCTTC.

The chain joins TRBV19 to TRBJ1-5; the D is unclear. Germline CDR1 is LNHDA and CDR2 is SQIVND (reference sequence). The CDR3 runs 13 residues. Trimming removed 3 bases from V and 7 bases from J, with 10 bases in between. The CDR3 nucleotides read TGTGCCAGTAGTATTGAGGGCTACCAGCCCCAGCATTTT. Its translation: CASSIEGYQPQHF.

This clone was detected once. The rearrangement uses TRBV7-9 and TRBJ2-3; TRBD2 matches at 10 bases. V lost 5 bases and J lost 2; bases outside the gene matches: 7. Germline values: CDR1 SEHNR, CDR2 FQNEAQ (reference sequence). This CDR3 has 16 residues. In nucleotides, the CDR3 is TGTGCCAGCAGCGTTACTAGCGGGACCCCCACAGATACGCAGTATTTT. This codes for CASSVTSGTPTDTQYF. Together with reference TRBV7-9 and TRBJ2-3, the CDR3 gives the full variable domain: DTGVSQNPRHKITKRGQNVTFRCDPISEHNRLYWYRQTLGQGPEFLTYFQNEAQLEKSRLLSDRFSAERPKGSFSTLEIQRTEQGDSAMYLCASSVTSGTPTDTQYFGPGTRLTVL.